This T cell receptor beta chain is from a study of blood T cell repertoires in COVID-19. The CDR3 runs to 17 residues. Germline assignment: CDR1 SGHAT and CDR2 FQNNGV. The V gene end was trimmed by 5 bases and the J gene end by 3 bases; junction bases not matched to a gene: 9. The repertoire was sequenced with immunoSEQ multiplex PCR; TCRdb's copy has only in-frame clones and lacks some. The sample yields under 150,000 clones, 75% to 80% seen once. This TCR derives from a woman in her forties or fifties who had recovered from COVID-19. The J gene is TRBJ2-1, the V gene TRBV11-2, with 11 bases aligning to TRBD1. Sequenced input: PBMCs or T cells enriched from blood (not recorded which). The CDR3 loop is CASSKGQGATVYNEQFF. For the CDR3, the DNA is TGTGCCAGCAGCAAAGGACAGGGGGCTACTGTCTACAATGAGCAGTTCTTC.